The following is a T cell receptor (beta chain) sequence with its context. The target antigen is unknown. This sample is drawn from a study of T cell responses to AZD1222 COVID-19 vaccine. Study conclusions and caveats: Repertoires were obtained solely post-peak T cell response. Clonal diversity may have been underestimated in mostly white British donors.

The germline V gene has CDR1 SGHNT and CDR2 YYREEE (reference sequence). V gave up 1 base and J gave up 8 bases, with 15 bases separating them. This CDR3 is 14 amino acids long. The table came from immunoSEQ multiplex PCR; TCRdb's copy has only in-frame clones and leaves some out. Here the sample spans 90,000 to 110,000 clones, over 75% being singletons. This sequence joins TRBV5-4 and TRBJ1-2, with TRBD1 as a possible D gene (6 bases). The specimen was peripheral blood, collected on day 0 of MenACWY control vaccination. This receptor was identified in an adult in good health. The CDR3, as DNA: TGTGCCAGCAGCTTGTTCTGGGGGCAGGAAGGCTACACCTTC. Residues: CASSLFWGQEGYTF.